Described below is a single T cell receptor (beta chain) sequence and its context. The target antigen is unknown. The data were taken from a study of blood T cells in healthy people across ages. J gave up 2 bases and V 4 bases, and 2 bases lay outside the gene matches. There are 15 residues in the CDR3. Germline assignment: CDR1 SGHVS and CDR2 FQNEAQ. Study conclusions and caveats: Expanded clonotype shifts may have been confounded, as the donors had an unknown CMV status. Across the age range, TCR beta diversity per million T cells fell in a roughly linear way.

Next came a second PCR, run for about 7 to 12 cycles, which used a sample-barcoded 5' primer along with a J-beta primer mix. A single record per CDR3 protein comes from TCRdb applying MiXCR to the 5' RACE reads. The table records over 700,000 distinct CDR3 sequences, approximately 25% of them present only once. This same sample was also taken into another study, of T cells of mothers and their children. From that second work: The analysis detected no persistent microchimeric T cell clones.

The sample consisted of blood. V gene TRBV7-8 combines with J gene TRBJ2-2, with 9 bases that match TRBD2. The sequence came from a boy aged 5-17 years in good health. CDR3 residues: CASSSSGDNTGELFF. As DNA, the CDR3 is TGTGCCAGCAGCTCTAGCGGGGATAACACCGGGGAGCTGTTTTTT.